Following are 4 T cell receptor beta chains from one sample sequenced in a study of type 1 regulatory T cells. TCRdb used MiXCR to reprocess the reads, holding one entry per CDR3 protein. The sample has approximately 42,000 distinct CDR3 sequences, about 12% seen once; the top ten hold around 8%. The antigens for these receptors are not known. Specimen: cultured non-Tr1 T cells, either the whole culture or a sorted T cell fraction (not recorded which). The origin of the receptors is a human donor in good health.

About this clonotype itself: Possible read error: a much larger clone is one base away. The chain has TRBV20-1 and TRBJ1-2; D not resolved. Germline V lookup: CDR1 DFQATT, CDR2 SNEGSKA (reference sequence). The CDR3 is 14 residues long. CDR3 in DNA: TGCAGTGCTAGAGATCCACGGACGGTCTATGGCCACACCTTC. Its translation is CSARDPRTVYGHTF.

This clonotype was seen repeatedly, ten times or more. The chain combines TRBV7-3 with TRBJ2-1; D call uncertain. Germline-derived CDR1 and CDR2 are SGHTA and FQGTGA. Trimming shortened V by 2 bases and J by 2 bases, and 10 bases separated the two germline ends. The CDR3 spans 15 residues. This CDR3 is CASSLASVPYNEQFF. The CDR3 region has the DNA TGTGCCAGCAGCTTAGCATCAGTCCCCTACAATGAGCAGTTCTTC.

V and J are TRBV6-5 and TRBJ2-7, with TRBD1 as a possible D gene (5 bases). The V end was cut by 5 bases, the J end by 3 bases, with 17 bases between. There are 15 residues in the CDR3. CDR1 and CDR2 from the germline V gene are MNHEY and SVGAGI. CDR3 sequence: CASSRRVSLGYEQYF. The DNA of the CDR3 is TGTGCCAGCAGTCGCAGGGTGTCCCTGGGCTACGAGCAGTACTTC.

This clonotype was detected a few times. This sequence joins TRBV20-1 and TRBJ2-7; no clear D gene. Germline CDR1 and CDR2: DFQATT and SNEGSKA (reference sequence). The CDR3 contains 12 residues. V lost 5 bases, J lost 2 bases, and 10 bases lay in between. CDR3 nucleotide sequence: TGCAGTGCTCGTGATACCGCCTACGAGCAGTACTTC. It specifies CSARDTAYEQYF.